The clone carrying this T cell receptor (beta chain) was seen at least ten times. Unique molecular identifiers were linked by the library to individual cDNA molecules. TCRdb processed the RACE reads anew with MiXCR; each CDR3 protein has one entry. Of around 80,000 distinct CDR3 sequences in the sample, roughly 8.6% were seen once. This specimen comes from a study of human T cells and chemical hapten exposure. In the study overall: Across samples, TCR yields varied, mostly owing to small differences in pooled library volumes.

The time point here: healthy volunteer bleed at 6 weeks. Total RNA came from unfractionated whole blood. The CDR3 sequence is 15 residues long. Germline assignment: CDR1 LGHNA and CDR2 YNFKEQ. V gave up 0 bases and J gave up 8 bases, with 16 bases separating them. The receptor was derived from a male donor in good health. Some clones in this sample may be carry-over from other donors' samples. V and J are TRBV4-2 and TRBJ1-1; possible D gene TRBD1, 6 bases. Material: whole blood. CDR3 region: CASSQDNWGQEEAFF. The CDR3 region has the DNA TGTGCCAGCAGCCAAGATAACTGGGGGCAGGAGGAAGCTTTCTTT.